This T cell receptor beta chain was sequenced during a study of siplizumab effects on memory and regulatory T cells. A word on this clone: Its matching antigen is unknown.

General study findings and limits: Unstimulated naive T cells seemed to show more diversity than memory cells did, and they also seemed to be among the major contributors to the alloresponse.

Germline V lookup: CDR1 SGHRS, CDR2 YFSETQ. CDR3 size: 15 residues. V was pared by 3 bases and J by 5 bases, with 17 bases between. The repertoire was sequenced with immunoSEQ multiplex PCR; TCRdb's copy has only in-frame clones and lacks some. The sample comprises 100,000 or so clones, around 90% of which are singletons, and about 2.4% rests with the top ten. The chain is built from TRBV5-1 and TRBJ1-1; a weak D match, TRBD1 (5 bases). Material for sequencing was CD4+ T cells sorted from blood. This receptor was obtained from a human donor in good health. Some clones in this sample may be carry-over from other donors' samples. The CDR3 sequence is CASSYGTLKQTEAFF. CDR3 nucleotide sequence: TGCGCCAGCAGCTACGGGACGCTAAAACAGACTGAAGCTTTCTTT.